Listed below are T cell receptor beta chains from one sample, sequenced in a study of blood T cell repertoires in COVID-19. Clones were read by immunoSEQ multiplex PCR, and TCRdb kept only the in-frame ones, dropping some. The sample holds roughly 220,000 clones, 84% seen once. The sequencing sample was made of PBMCs or T cells enriched from blood (not recorded which). The receptors derive from a woman in her thirties or forties who had recovered from COVID-19. Both conserved end residues are part of each CDR3. Each record gives: V gene, clone size, D gene, J gene, CDR3 protein, CDR3 DNA. The D gene is left open where the match is weak. The size field is filled for only some rows; it gives once, few, many or a size class.

TRBV11-3	.	TRBD2	TRBJ2-1	CASSPRSGSSYNEQFF	TGTGCCAGCAGTCCCCGTAGCGGGAGCTCCTACAATGAGCAGTTCTTC
TRBV28	.	TRBD2	TRBJ2-3	CASSLAGLGASTDTQYF	TGTGCCAGCAGTTTGGCGGGACTAGGGGCTAGCACAGATACGCAGTATTTT
TRBV7-2	.	TRBD2	TRBJ2-2	CASSPGLAYTGELFF	TGTGCCAGCAGCCCGGGACTAGCGTACACCGGGGAGCTGTTTTTT
TRBV5-4	.	TRBD2	TRBJ2-5	CASRALAGETQYF	TGTGCCAGCAGGGCCCTAGCGGGAGAGACCCAGTACTTC
TRBV30	once	.	TRBJ2-2	CAWSAGLVTGELFF	TGTGCCTGGAGTGCAGGGCTGGTCACCGGGGAGCTGTTTTTT
TRBV7-2	many	.	TRBJ1-1	CASTGEGFNTEAFF	TGTGCCAGCACCGGGGAGGGGTTTAACACTGAAGCTTTCTTT
TRBV5-7	.	.	TRBJ2-2	CASSFRDNRPNTGELFF	TGTGCCAGCAGCTTCCGGGACAATCGGCCGAACACCGGGGAGCTGTTTTTT
TRBV7-2	.	.	TRBJ1-1	CASKRHQGTEAFF	TGTGCCAGCAAGAGACATCAGGGGACTGAAGCTTTCTTT
TRBV7-2	.	.	TRBJ1-3	CASSTRPDRPFSGNTIYF	TGTGCCAGCAGCACGCGTCCGGACAGACCTTTCTCTGGAAACACCATATATTTT
TRBV7-2	once	.	TRBJ1-1	CASSSTGHTTEAFF	TGTGCCAGCAGCTCGACAGGTCATACCACTGAAGCTTTCTTT
TRBV24-1	once	TRBD2	TRBJ2-1	CATSDRTSGKYFEQFF	TGTGCCACCAGTGACCGGACTAGCGGGAAGTACTTTGAGCAGTTCTTC
TRBV18	.	.	TRBJ1-2	CASSPYDTQSYGYTF	TGTGCCAGCTCACCTTACGACACTCAATCCTATGGCTACACCTTC
TRBV3-1/TRBV3-2	few	.	TRBJ2-1	CASSQGFGSSYNEQFF	TGTGCCAGCAGCCAGGGTTTCGGGAGTAGTTACAATGAGCAGTTCTTC
TRBV3-1/TRBV3-2	.	.	TRBJ2-3	CASSQERELPTDTQYF	TGTGCCAGCAGCCAAGAACGGGAGCTCCCAACAGATACGCAGTATTTT
TRBV28	.	TRBD1	TRBJ1-2	CASSLRQGWNGYTF	TGTGCCAGCAGTTTGCGACAGGGATGGAATGGCTACACCTTC
TRBV2	.	.	TRBJ1-6	CASSGAPQGSPLHF	TGTGCCAGCAGTGGCGCGCCCCAGGGTTCACCCCTCCACTTT
TRBV11-2	.	.	TRBJ1-1	CASSLVGLTEAFF	TGTGCCAGCAGCTTAGTGGGGCTGACTGAAGCTTTCTTT
TRBV28	.	TRBD1	TRBJ2-2	CASRWQGARGRELFF	TGTGCCAGCAGATGGCAGGGGGCCCGGGGGAGGGAGCTGTTTTTT
TRBV2	once	TRBD1	TRBJ2-5	CASVSDRGGQETQYF	TGTGCCAGCGTATCCGACAGGGGTGGTCAAGAGACCCAGTACTTC
TRBV11-2	.	TRBD2	TRBJ2-3	CASSLIAGLSADTQYF	TGTGCCAGCAGCTTGATAGCGGGGTTAAGCGCAGATACGCAGTATTTT
TRBV2	.	TRBD1	TRBJ1-5	CASSGDRVNQPQHF	TGTGCCAGCAGTGGAGACAGGGTGAATCAGCCCCAGCATTTT
TRBV30	.	.	TRBJ1-1	CAWSTGVPNTEAFF	TGTGCCTGGTCGACTGGCGTCCCGAACACTGAAGCTTTCTTT
TRBV2	once	TRBD2	TRBJ2-3	CASTLSRSGVSTDTQYF	TGTGCCAGCACCTTAAGCCGCAGCGGGGTTAGCACAGATACGCAGTATTTT
TRBV18	.	TRBD1	TRBJ1-2	CASSPTRGQGYHTF	TGTGCCAGCTCACCCACCCGAGGACAGGGGTACCACACCTTC
TRBV5-8	.	.	TRBJ1-2	CASSLAKNGYTF	TGTGCCAGCAGCTTGGCTAAGAATGGCTACACCTTC
TRBV5-5	.	TRBD2	TRBJ2-1	CASSFQGLGGNEQFF	TGTGCCAGCAGTTTCCAGGGACTAGGCGGTAATGAGCAGTTCTTC
TRBV28	once	TRBD1	TRBJ1-2	CASSLGRTGDYTF	TGTGCCAGCAGTTTAGGTCGGACAGGCGACTACACCTTC
TRBV5-4	.	TRBD2	TRBJ2-5	CASSPAGGRETQYF	TGTGCCAGCAGCCCCGCGGGGGGCCGGGAGACCCAGTACTTC
TRBV6-5	.	.	TRBJ1-4	CASRDQGWGEKLFF	TGTGCCAGCAGGGATCAGGGATGGGGTGAAAAACTGTTTTTT
TRBV7-3	few	TRBD1	TRBJ1-2	CASSPDRVGGYTF	TGTGCCAGCAGCCCGGACAGGGTGGGCGGCTACACCTTC
TRBV28	.	TRBD1	TRBJ1-1	CATNGQGALITEAFF	TGTGCCACCAACGGACAGGGGGCGTTGATCACTGAAGCTTTCTTT
TRBV29-1	.	.	TRBJ1-1	CSVERGVGDGEAFF	TGCAGCGTTGAACGGGGGGTAGGGGACGGTGAAGCTTTCTTT
TRBV2	once	.	TRBJ1-5	CASTVSLTIPQHF	TGTGCCAGCACCGTGTCCCTGACAATCCCCCAGCATTTT
TRBV28	many	.	TRBJ1-6	CASSRTESSYNSPLHF	TGTGCCAGCAGTCGTACTGAGAGCTCCTATAATTCACCCCTCCACTTT
TRBV19	.	.	TRBJ1-6	CASSIGGLEAPLHF	TGTGCCAGTAGTATCGGAGGCCTGGAGGCACCCCTCCACTTT
TRBV28	.	.	TRBJ2-2	CASSPQGRRNTGELFF	TGTGCCAGCAGCCCCCAGGGAAGGCGGAACACCGGGGAGCTGTTTTTT
TRBV28	once	TRBD2	TRBJ2-1	CASLRGIAGDRQFF	TGTGCCAGCCTTCGGGGAATAGCGGGAGATCGGCAGTTCTTC
TRBV9	.	TRBD2	TRBJ2-3	CASSVVVSGRLDTQYF	TGTGCCAGCAGCGTAGTGGTTAGCGGGAGGCTCGATACGCAGTATTTT
TRBV11-2	.	TRBD2	TRBJ2-3	CASSLKRLAGSSTDTQYF	TGTGCCAGCAGCTTAAAGAGACTAGCGGGAAGTAGCACAGATACGCAGTATTTT
TRBV6-1	.	TRBD1	TRBJ2-5	CASSETPRGLETQYF	TGTGCCAGCAGTGAGACACCAAGGGGGCTGGAGACCCAGTACTTC
TRBV11-2	.	.	TRBJ2-7	CASSLVQLYEQYF	TGTGCCAGCAGCTTAGTACAGCTATACGAGCAGTACTTC
TRBV24-1	once	.	TRBJ2-1	CATSDSGTDVDNEQFF	TGTGCCACCAGTGATTCCGGGACTGATGTAGACAATGAGCAGTTCTTC
TRBV28	.	.	TRBJ1-4	CASISHGNEKLFF	TGTGCCAGCATATCACATGGTAATGAAAAACTGTTTTTT
TRBV27	.	.	TRBJ2-3	CASSPGLGTDTQYF	TGTGCCAGCAGTCCCGGACTGGGAACAGATACGCAGTATTTT
TRBV18	.	.	TRBJ2-3	CASSPGQGPGDTQYF	TGTGCCAGCTCACCCGGGCAGGGGCCGGGAGATACGCAGTATTTT
TRBV4-1	few	TRBD1	TRBJ1-2	CASSQRLTGKYGYTF	TGCGCCAGCAGCCAACGGTTGACAGGGAAGTATGGCTACACCTTC
TRBV9	.	TRBD1	TRBJ2-5	CASSVAGQGVETQYF	TGTGCCAGCAGCGTAGCTGGACAGGGGGTTGAGACCCAGTACTTC
TRBV10-2	.	.	TRBJ1-3	CASSFDLEGGNTIYF	TGCGCCAGCAGTTTCGATCTGGAGGGGGGAAACACCATATATTTT
TRBV29-1	.	TRBD2	TRBJ2-1	CSVGEGGATEQFF	TGCAGCGTTGGGGAGGGCGGGGCTACTGAGCAGTTCTTC
TRBV30	.	.	TRBJ1-2	CARAGPSGYTF	TGTGCCCGGGCTGGGCCGTCGGGCTACACCTTC